These 25 T cell receptor beta chains came from one sample sequenced in a study of blood T cell repertoires in COVID-19. TCRdb's copy holds only in-frame clones and misses some; the assay was immunoSEQ multiplex PCR. The data contain 250,000 to 400,000 clones, roughly nine tenths of them singletons. Input material: peripheral blood. The receptors were gathered from a woman aged 25 to 39 with COVID-19, enrolled during active disease.

V usage is TRBV7-9 and J usage is TRBJ1-2; 8 bases agree with TRBD1. With 3 bases clipped from V and 8 bases from J, the junction kept 8 bases outside the gene matches. The CDR3 has 14 residues. Germline V gene data show CDR1 as SEHNR and CDR2 as FQNEAQ (reference sequence). CDR3 protein: CASSFSTGEGGYTF. The CDR3 DNA reads as TGTGCCAGCAGCTTTTCGACAGGGGAAGGGGGCTACACCTTC.

This clone has just one count. CDR3 coding DNA: TGCAGTGCTAGTCTCGCGGGCGGGAGGGTGAGCGCAGATACGCAGTATTTT. Residues: CSASLAGGRVSADTQYF. V usage is TRBV20-1 and J usage is TRBJ2-3, with 9 bases fitting TRBD2. CDR3 size: 17 residues. Germline assignment: CDR1 DFQATT and CDR2 SNEGSKA (reference sequence). V was pared by 3 bases and J by 4 bases, with 14 bases of the junction left unmatched.

This clone appeared a few times. V and J are TRBV15 and TRBJ2-1, with 9 bases that match TRBD2. V was clipped by 3 bases and J by 4 bases; unmatched bases: 10. Germline lookup yields CDR1 LNHNV and CDR2 YYDKDF (reference sequence). This CDR3 comprises 17 residues. The CDR3 loop is CATSSRVAGERYNEQFF. The CDR3 nucleotides are TGTGCCACCAGCAGCCGGGTAGCGGGAGAAAGGTACAATGAGCAGTTCTTC.

V gene TRBV10-3 combines with J gene TRBJ2-7, with a tentative D call TRBD1 (5 bases). Germline loops: CDR1 ENHRY, CDR2 SYGVKD. The V end lost 7 bases, the J end lost 3 bases, and 10 bases lay between the germline ends. CDR3 length: 12 residues. Here the CDR3 DNA reads TGTGCCATCACTTCAGGGTACTACGAGCAGTACTTC. Translating it yields CAITSGYYEQYF.

The chain recombines TRBV19 with TRBJ2-3; 9 nucleotides agree with TRBD2. After removal of 3 bases from V and 1 base from J, the junction contained 2 bases not matched to a gene. Germline loops: CDR1 LNHDA, CDR2 SQIVND (reference sequence). The CDR3 loop spans 15 amino acids. The CDR3 DNA follows: TGTGCCAGTAGTATGGGACTAGCTCGCACAGATACGCAGTATTTT. Translated, it gives CASSMGLARTDTQYF.

The sample holds one count of this clone. The V gene is TRBV6-4, the J gene TRBJ1-2; a possible D gene is TRBD1 (6 bases). The CDR3 runs to 13 residues. V lost 3 bases and J 5 bases, leaving 10 bases between the germline ends. Germline-derived CDR1 and CDR2 are MRHNA and SNTAGT. The CDR3 loop is CASSEVRGYGYTF. The CDR3 coding sequence is TGTGCCAGCAGTGAGGTCAGGGGTTATGGCTACACCTTC.

J is TRBJ1-5 and V is TRBV6-1, with 7 nucleotides matching TRBD1. Germline V gives CDR1 MNHNS, CDR2 SASEGT. The CDR3 is made up of 15 amino acids. The ends lost 3 bases at V and 2 bases at J; junction bases unmatched: 4. CDR3 bases: TGTGCCAGCAGTGACGCCGGACAGGGCAATCAGCCCCAGCATTTT. This translates into CASSDAGQGNQPQHF.

V is TRBV3-1 (or the pseudogene TRBV3-2) and J is TRBJ1-2; D gene ambiguous. CDR3 length: 15 amino acids. The germline V gene has CDR1 LGHDT and CDR2 YNNKEL (reference sequence). V lost 1 base to trimming and J lost 2 bases, with 11 bases between them. CDR3 protein: CASSQGRAENYGYTF. DNA for the CDR3: TGTGCCAGCAGCCAAGGGAGGGCCGAGAACTATGGCTACACCTTC.

The chain couples TRBV9 to TRBJ1-3, with D unresolved. The V end was cut by 1 base, the J end by 2 bases, with 13 bases between. Germline-derived CDR1 and CDR2 are SGDLS and YYNGEE. The CDR3 is 16 residues long. In DNA form, the CDR3 reads TGTGCCAGCAGCGTATCTTCGGGATCCGCTGGAAACACCATATATTTT. This codes for CASSVSSGSAGNTIYF.

The genes are TRBV7-9 and TRBJ2-2; D possibly corresponds to TRBD2 (6 bases). Between the trimmed V and J ends, which lost 2 bases and 0 bases, there was a span of 16 bases. The CDR3 is made up of 18 amino acids. CDR1 SEHNR and CDR2 FQNEAQ come from the germline V gene (reference sequence). As DNA, the CDR3 is TGTGCCAGCAGCTTATTAAGGGTAGCGGTTTCGAACACCGGGGAGCTGTTTTTT. Its protein product is CASSLLRVAVSNTGELFF.

The rearrangement links TRBV5-4 to TRBJ2-7; 10 nucleotides align to TRBD1. Trimming removed 4 bases from V and 3 bases from J; junction bases left unmatched: 10. Germline CDR1 reads SGHNT; CDR2 reads YYREEE (reference sequence). This CDR3 is built from 16 residues. This CDR3 reads CASSPGGQGNLYEQYF. Here the CDR3 DNA reads TGTGCCAGCAGCCCGGGGGGACAGGGGAATCTCTACGAGCAGTACTTC. The full variable domain, its missing parts supplied by reference TRBV5-4 and TRBJ2-7, is ETGVTQSPTHLIKTRGQQVTLRCSSQSGHNTVSWYQQALGQGPQFIFQYYREEENGRGNFPPRFSGLQFPNYSSELNVNALELDDSALYLCASSPGGQGNLYEQYFGPGTRLTVT.

CDR3 sequence: CASSWDYLGGEQFF. In DNA form, the CDR3 reads TGTGCCAGCAGCTGGGACTACTTGGGGGGAGAGCAGTTCTTC. The chain employs TRBV7-9 and TRBJ2-1; 7 nucleotides align to TRBD2. This CDR3 comprises 14 residues. V gave up 4 bases and J gave up 10 bases; unmatched junction bases: 10. Looked up from germline, CDR1 is SEHNR and CDR2 is FQNEAQ (reference sequence).

This chain uses TRBV15 with TRBJ2-7, with no clear D. The CDR3 is 13 amino acids. V lost 0 bases and J lost 4, with 7 bases in between. Germline CDR1 and CDR2: LNHNV and YYDKDF (reference sequence). The DNA for the CDR3 is TGTGCCACCAGCAGAGATCAGTCTTACGAGCAGTACTTC. Its translation is CATSRDQSYEQYF.

V and J are TRBV28 and TRBJ2-5; D may be TRBD1 (6 bases). CDR1 is MDHEN, CDR2 SYDVKM, per germline. V was trimmed by 5 bases and J by 1 base, leaving 11 bases between them. The CDR3 is made up of 14 amino acids. The CDR3 nucleotides are TGTGCCAGCAGTCAAGGGGGAATCCAAGAGACCCAGTACTTC. Translation gives CASSQGGIQETQYF.

The genes are TRBV27 and TRBJ2-5; weak D call: TRBD1 (5 bases). In germline, CDR1 is MNHEY, CDR2 SMNVEV (reference sequence). The V end was cut by 7 bases, the J end by 5 bases, with 14 bases between. CDR3 length equals 13 residues. CDR3 loop: CASTPGCRETQYF. DNA for the CDR3: TGTGCCAGCACCCCAGGGTGTAGGGAGACCCAGTACTTC.

The CDR3: CSASVSGKSYEQYF. CDR3 bases: TGCAGTGCTAGTGTGAGCGGGAAATCCTACGAGCAGTACTTC. The V and J genes are TRBV20-1 and TRBJ2-7; 7 bases agree with TRBD2. Germline assignment: CDR1 DFQATT and CDR2 SNEGSKA (reference sequence). V trimming: 3 bases; J trimming: 1 base; junction bases outside the gene matches: 6. The CDR3 has 14 residues.

V gene TRBV27 combines with J gene TRBJ1-1, with 9 bases that match TRBD1. Germline V gene data show CDR1 as MNHEY and CDR2 as SMNVEV (reference sequence). V trimming: 2 bases; J trimming: 7 bases; junction bases outside the gene matches: 5. This CDR3 contains 14 residues. The CDR3 bases are TGTGCCAGCAGTTTAGGAGGGACAGGGATTGAAGCTTTCTTT. Residues: CASSLGGTGIEAFF.

For the CDR3, the DNA is TGTGCCAGTAGTAGCAGGGAGGGTGGCTACACCTTC. It is translated as CASSSREGGYTF. The chain joins TRBV19 to TRBJ1-2; D might be TRBD1 (5 bases). Looked up from germline, CDR1 is LNHDA and CDR2 is SQIVND (reference sequence). The CDR3 has 12 residues. Trimming took 4 bases from V and 7 from J, leaving 10 bases between them.

This clone occurred once. This sequence joins TRBV27 and TRBJ2-1; 11 bases agree with TRBD1. This CDR3 has 17 residues. V was clipped by 6 bases and J by 7 bases; unmatched bases: 14. Looked up from germline, CDR1 is MNHEY and CDR2 is SMNVEV (reference sequence). CDR3 in DNA: TGTGCCAGCAGCCCGGCTCCGCGGGACAGGGGGACGAATGAGCAGTTCTTC. This codes for CASSPAPRDRGTNEQFF.

This clone was seen once. This chain links TRBV29-1 with TRBJ1-2; 8 positions match TRBD1. The CDR3 has 15 amino acids. Per germline, CDR1 SQVTM and CDR2 ANQGSEA. The trim removed 7 bases at V and 4 bases at J, leaving 14 bases unmatched. CDR3 in DNA: TGCAGCGCCTGGGGACAGGAAAAGAAAGGCTATGGCTACACCTTC. Translated: CSAWGQEKKGYGYTF.

This chain uses TRBV19 with TRBJ1-2; D unclear. The CDR3 contains 15 residues. CDR1 is LNHDA, CDR2 SQIVND, per germline (reference sequence). V was cut by 2 bases and J by 3 bases, with 13 bases left in between. CDR3 DNA sequence: TGTGCCAGTAGTATACCGGGTGGCGGGCACTATGGCTACACCTTC. Translated, it gives CASSIPGGGHYGYTF.

For the CDR3, the DNA is TGTGCCAGCAGTGACAGGGGCCAATATCAAGAGACCCAGTACTTC. Amino acids: CASSDRGQYQETQYF. The chain has TRBV6-1 and TRBJ2-5; the D gene is possibly TRBD1 (6 bases). From germline, CDR1 is MNHNS and CDR2 SASEGT. The CDR3 runs to 15 residues. V gave up 3 bases and J gave up 2 bases, with 13 bases separating them.

The chain employs TRBV10-2 and TRBJ2-5; 10 bases fit TRBD2. V lost 4 bases, J lost 5 bases, and 13 bases stayed unmatched. Germline V gives CDR1 WSHSY, CDR2 SAAADI. The CDR3 spans 17 residues. This CDR3 reads CASSVTSGEGIGETQYF. The DNA of the CDR3 is TGCGCCAGCAGTGTAACTAGCGGGGAGGGGATAGGGGAGACCCAGTACTTC.

The V gene is TRBV29-1, the J gene TRBJ2-3; tentative D call: TRBD2 (5 bases). Germline CDR1 and CDR2: SQVTM and ANQGSEA. Trimming shortened V by 6 bases and J by 5 bases, and 27 bases separated the two germline ends. The CDR3 is 17 amino acids. CDR3 protein: CSVAPPPSGTGIDTQYF. As DNA, the CDR3 is TGCAGCGTCGCGCCCCCACCCAGTGGCACCGGGATAGATACGCAGTATTTT.

The chain joins TRBV6-5 to TRBJ1-5; D gene ambiguous. The germline CDR1 and CDR2 sequences are MNHEY and SVGAGI. V was pared by 6 bases and J by 0 bases, with 6 bases between. The CDR3 is 13 amino acids. The CDR3 spells CASSLNSNQPQHF. CDR3 nucleotide sequence: TGTGCCAGCAGCCTAAATAGCAATCAGCCCCAGCATTTT.